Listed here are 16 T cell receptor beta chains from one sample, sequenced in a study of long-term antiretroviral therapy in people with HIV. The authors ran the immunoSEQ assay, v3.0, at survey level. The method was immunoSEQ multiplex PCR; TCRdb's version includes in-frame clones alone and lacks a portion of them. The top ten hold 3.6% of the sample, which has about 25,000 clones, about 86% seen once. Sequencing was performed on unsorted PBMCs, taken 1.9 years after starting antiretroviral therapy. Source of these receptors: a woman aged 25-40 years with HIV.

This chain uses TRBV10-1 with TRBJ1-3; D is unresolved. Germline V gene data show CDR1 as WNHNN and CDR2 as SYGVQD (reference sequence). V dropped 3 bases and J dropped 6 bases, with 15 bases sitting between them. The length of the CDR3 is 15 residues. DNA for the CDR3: TGCGCCAGCAGTGATAATCCAGCCGTTGTAAACACCATATATTTT. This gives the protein CASSDNPAVVNTIYF.

The CDR3 sequence: CASSQTRAGETQYF. The DNA for the CDR3 is TGTGCCAGCAGCCAGACTAGGGCCGGGGAGACCCAGTACTTC. The rearrangement uses TRBV2 and TRBJ2-5, with a weak D call TRBD2 (6 bases). Per the germline V gene, CDR1 is SNHLY and CDR2 is FYNNEI. Between the trimmed V and J ends, which lost 6 bases and 5 bases, there was a span of 16 bases. The CDR3 is 14 amino acids.

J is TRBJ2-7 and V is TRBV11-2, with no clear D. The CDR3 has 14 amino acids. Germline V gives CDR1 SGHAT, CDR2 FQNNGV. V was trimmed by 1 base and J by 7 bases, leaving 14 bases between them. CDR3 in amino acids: CASSLGSDAWEQYF. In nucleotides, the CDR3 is TGTGCCAGCAGCTTAGGGTCCGACGCGTGGGAGCAGTACTTC.

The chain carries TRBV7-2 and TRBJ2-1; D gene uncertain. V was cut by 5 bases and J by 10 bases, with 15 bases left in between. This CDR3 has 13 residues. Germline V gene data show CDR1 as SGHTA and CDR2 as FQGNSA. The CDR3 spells CASSLQRTAEQFF. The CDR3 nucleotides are TGTGCCAGCAGCCTACAACGGACGGCGGAGCAGTTCTTC.

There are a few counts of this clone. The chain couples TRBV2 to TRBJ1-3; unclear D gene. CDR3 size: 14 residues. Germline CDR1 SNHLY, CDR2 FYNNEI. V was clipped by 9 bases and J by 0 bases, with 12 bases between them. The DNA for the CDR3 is TGTGCCAGTTCCCTAGAGGGCTCTGGAAACACCATATATTTT. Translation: CASSLEGSGNTIYF.

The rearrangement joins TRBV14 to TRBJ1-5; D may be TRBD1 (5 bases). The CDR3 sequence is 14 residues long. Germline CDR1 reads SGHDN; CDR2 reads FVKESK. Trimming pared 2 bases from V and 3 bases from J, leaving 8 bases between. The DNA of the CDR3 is TGTGCCAGCAGCCAATCGACAGTCAATCAGCCCCAGCATTTT. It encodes CASSQSTVNQPQHF.

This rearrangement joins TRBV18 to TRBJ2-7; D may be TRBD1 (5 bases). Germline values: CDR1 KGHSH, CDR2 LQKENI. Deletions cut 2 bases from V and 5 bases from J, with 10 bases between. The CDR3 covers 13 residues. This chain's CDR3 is CASSPVQGDEQYF. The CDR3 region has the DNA TGTGCCAGCTCACCAGTTCAGGGCGACGAGCAGTACTTC.

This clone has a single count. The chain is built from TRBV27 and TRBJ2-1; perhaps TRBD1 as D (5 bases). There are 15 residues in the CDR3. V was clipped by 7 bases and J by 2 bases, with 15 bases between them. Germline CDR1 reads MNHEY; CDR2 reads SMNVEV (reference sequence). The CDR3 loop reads CASTMGQAAYNEQFF. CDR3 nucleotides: TGTGCCAGCACTATGGGGCAGGCCGCCTACAATGAGCAGTTCTTC.

The CDR3 spells CASSPGYGYTF. The DNA of the CDR3 is TGTGCCAGCAGCCCAGGCTATGGCTACACCTTC. This chain connects TRBV9 to TRBJ1-2; D uncertain. The germline V gene has CDR1 SGDLS and CDR2 YYNGEE. Deletions cut 4 bases from V and 4 bases from J, with 5 bases between. This CDR3 has 11 residues.

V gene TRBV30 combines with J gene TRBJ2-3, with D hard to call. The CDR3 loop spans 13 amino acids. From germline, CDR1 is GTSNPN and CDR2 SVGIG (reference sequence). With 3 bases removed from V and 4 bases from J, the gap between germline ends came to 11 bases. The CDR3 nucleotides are TGTGCCTGGAGCTGGTCCCCATCAGATACGCAGTATTTT. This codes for CAWSWSPSDTQYF.

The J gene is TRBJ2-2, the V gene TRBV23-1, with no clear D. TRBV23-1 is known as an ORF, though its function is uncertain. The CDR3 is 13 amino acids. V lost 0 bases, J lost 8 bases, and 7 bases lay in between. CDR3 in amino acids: CASSQSYKGELFF. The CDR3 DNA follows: TGCGCCAGCAGTCAATCCTATAAGGGGGAGCTGTTTTTT.

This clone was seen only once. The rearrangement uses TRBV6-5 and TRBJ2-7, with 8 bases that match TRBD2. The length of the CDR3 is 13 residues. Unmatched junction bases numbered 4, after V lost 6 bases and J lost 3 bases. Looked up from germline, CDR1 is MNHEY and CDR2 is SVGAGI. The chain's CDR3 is CASSPREGYEQYF. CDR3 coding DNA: TGTGCCAGCAGCCCCCGGGAGGGCTACGAGCAGTACTTC.

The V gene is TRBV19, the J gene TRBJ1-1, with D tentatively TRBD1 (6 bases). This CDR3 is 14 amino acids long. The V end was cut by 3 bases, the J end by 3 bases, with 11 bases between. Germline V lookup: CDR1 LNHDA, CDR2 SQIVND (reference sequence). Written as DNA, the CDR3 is TGTGCCAGTAGTATCAGGGGCGGCGACACTGAAGCTTTCTTT. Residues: CASSIRGGDTEAFF. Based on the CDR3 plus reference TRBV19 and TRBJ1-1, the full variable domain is DGGITQSPKYLFRKEGQNVTLSCEQNLNHDAMYWYRQDPGQGLRLIYYSQIVNDFQKGDIAEGYSVSREKKESFPLTVTSAQKNPTAFYLCASSIRGGDTEAFFGQGTRLTVV.

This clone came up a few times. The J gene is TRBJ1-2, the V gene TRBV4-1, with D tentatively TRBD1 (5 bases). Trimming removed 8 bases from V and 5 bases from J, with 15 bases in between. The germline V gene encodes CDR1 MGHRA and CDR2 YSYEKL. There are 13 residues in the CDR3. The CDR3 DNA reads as TGCGCCAGCCGCCCGAATCAGGGATATGGCTACACCTTC. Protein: CASRPNQGYGYTF.

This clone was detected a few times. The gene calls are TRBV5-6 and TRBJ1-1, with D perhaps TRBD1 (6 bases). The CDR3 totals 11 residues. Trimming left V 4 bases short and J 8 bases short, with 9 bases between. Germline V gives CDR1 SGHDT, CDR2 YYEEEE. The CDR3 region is CASSLGTEAFF. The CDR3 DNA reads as TGTGCCAGCAGCCTAGGGACAGAAGCTTTCTTT. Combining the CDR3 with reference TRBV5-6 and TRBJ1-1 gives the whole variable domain DAGVTQSPTHLIKTRGQQVTLRCSPKSGHDTVSWYQQALGQGPQFIFQYYEEEERQRGNFPDRFSGHQFPNYSSELNVNALLLGDSALYLCASSLGTEAFFGQGTRLTVV.

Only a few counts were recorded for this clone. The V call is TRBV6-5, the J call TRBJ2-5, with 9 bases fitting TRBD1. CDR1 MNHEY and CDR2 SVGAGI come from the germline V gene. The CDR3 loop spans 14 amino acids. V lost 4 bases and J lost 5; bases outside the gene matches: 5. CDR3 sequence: CASSSHRGRETQYF. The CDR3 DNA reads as TGTGCCAGCAGTTCCCACAGGGGGCGGGAGACCCAGTACTTC.